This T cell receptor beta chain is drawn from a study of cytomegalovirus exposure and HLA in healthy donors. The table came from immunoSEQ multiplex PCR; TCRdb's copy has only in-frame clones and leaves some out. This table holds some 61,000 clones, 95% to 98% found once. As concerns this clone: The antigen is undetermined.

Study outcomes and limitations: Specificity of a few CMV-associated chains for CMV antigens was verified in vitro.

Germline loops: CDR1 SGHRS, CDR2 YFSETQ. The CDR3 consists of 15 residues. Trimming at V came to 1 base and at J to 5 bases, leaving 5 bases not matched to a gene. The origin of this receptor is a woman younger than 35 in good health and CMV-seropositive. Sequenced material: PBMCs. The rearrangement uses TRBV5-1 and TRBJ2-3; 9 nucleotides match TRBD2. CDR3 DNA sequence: TGCGCCAGCAGCTTGTTTAGCGGGAGAGGAGATACGCAGTATTTT. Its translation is CASSLFSGRGDTQYF.